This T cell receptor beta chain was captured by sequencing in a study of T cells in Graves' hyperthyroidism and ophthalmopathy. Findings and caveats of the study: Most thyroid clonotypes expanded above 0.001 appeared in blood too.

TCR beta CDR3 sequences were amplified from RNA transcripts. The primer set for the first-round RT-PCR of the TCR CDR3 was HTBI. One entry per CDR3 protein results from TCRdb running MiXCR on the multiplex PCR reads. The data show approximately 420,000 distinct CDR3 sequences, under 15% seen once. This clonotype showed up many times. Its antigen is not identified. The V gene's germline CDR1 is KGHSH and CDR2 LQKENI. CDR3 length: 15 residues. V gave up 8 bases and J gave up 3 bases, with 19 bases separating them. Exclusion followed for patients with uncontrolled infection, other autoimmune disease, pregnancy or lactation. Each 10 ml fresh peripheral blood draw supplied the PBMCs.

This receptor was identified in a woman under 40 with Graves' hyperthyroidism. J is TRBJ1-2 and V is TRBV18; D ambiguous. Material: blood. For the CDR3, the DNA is TGTGCCAGCCGTCGGACGGTGGTCTCATACTATGGCTACACCTTC. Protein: CASRRTVVSYYGYTF.